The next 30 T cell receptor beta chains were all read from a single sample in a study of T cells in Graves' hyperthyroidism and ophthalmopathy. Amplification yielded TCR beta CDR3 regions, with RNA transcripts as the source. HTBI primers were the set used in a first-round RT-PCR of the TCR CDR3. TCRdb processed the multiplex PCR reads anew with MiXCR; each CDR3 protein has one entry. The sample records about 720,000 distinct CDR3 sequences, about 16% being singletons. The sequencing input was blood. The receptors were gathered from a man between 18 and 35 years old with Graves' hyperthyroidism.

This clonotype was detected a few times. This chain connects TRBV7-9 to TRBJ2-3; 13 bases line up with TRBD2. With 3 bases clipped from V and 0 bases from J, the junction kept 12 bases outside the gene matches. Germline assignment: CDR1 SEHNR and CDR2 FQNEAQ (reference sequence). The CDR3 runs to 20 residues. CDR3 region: CASSLLKGLAGAKSTDTQYF. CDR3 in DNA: TGTGCCAGCAGCTTGCTGAAAGGACTAGCGGGAGCTAAAAGCACAGATACGCAGTATTTT.

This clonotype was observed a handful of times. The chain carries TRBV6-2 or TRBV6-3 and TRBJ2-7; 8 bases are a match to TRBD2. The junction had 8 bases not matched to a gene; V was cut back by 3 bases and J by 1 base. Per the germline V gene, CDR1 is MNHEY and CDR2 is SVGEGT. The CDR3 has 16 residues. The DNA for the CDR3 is TGTGCCAGCAGTTATCCGGGAGGGCCAAGGTCCTACGAGCAGTACTTC. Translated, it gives CASSYPGGPRSYEQYF.

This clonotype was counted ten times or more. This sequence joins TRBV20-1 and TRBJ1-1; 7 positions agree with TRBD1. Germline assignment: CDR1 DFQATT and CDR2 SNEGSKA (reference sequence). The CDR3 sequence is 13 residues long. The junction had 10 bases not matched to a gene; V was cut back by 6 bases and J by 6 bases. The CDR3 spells CSAAEDRSAEAFF. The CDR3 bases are TGCAGTGCCGCAGAGGACAGGAGCGCTGAAGCTTTCTTT.

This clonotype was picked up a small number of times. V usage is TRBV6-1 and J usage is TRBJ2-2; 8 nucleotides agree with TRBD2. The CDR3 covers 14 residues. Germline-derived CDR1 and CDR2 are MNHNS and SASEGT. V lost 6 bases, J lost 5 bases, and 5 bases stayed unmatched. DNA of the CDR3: TGTGCCAGCAGCCCTAGCGGGTTTACCGGGGAGCTGTTTTTT. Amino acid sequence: CASSPSGFTGELFF.

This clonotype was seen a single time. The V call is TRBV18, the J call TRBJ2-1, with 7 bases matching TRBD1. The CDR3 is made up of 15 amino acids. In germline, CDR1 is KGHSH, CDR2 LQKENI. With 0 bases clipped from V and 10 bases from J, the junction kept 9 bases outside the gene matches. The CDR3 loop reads CASSPPGQARYEQFF. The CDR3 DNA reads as TGTGCCAGCTCACCACCCGGACAGGCGCGGTACGAGCAGTTCTTC.

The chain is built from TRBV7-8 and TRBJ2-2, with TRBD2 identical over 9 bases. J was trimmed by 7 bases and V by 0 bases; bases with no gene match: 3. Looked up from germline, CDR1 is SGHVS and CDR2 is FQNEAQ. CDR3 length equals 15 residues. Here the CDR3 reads CASSLAGGRDGELFF. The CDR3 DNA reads TGTGCCAGCAGCTTAGCTGGCGGGAGGGACGGGGAGCTGTTTTTT. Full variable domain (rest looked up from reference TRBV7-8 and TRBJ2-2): GAGVSQSPRYKVAKRGQDVALRCDPISGHVSLFWYQQALGQGPEFLTYFQNEAQLDKSGLPSDRFFAERPEGSVSTLKIQRTQQEDSAVYLCASSLAGGRDGELFFGEGSRLTVL.

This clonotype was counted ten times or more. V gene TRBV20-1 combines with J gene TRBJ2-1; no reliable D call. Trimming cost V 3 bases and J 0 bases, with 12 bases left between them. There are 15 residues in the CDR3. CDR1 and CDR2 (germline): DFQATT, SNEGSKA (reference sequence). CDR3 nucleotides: TGCAGTGCTAGGGAACGAAAGAGCTCCTACAATGAGCAGTTCTTC. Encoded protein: CSARERKSSYNEQFF.

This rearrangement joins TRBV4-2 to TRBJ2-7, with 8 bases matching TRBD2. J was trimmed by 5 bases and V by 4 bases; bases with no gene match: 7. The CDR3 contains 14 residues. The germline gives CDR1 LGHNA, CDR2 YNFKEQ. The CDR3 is CASSLREGENEQYF. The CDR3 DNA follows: TGTGCCAGCAGCCTACGGGAGGGTGAGAACGAGCAGTACTTC.

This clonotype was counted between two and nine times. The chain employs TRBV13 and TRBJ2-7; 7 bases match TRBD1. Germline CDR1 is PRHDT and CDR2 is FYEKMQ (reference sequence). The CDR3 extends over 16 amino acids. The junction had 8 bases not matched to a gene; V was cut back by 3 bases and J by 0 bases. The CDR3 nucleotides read TGTGCCAGCAGCTTCACAGGGGACGGAAGCTCCTACGAGCAGTACTTC. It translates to CASSFTGDGSSYEQYF.

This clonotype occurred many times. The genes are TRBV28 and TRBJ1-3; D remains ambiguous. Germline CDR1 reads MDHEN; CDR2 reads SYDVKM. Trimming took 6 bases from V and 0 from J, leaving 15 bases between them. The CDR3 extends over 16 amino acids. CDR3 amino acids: CASRGSGASSGNTIYF. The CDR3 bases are TGTGCCAGCAGAGGGTCAGGTGCCTCCTCTGGAAACACCATATATTTT.

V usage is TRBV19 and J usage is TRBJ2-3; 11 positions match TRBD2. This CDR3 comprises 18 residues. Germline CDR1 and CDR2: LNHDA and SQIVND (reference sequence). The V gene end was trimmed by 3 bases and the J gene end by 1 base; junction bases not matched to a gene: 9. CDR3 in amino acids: CASSMLQRTSGRTDTQYF. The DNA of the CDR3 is TGTGCCAGTAGTATGCTCCAAAGGACTAGCGGGCGCACAGATACGCAGTATTTT.

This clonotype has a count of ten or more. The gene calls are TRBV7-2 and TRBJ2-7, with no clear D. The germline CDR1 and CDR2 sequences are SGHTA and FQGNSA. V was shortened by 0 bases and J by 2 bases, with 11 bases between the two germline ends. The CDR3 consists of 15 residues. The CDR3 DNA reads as TGTGCCAGCAGCTTAGCGCAGCAGTTTACCTACGAGCAGTACTTC. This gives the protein CASSLAQQFTYEQYF. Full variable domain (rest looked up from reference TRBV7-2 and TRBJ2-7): GAGVSQSPSNKVTEKGKDVELRCDPISGHTALYWYRQSLGQGLEFLIYFQGNSAPDKSGLPSDRFSAERTGGSVSTLTIQRTQQEDSAVYLCASSLAQQFTYEQYFGPGTRLTVT.

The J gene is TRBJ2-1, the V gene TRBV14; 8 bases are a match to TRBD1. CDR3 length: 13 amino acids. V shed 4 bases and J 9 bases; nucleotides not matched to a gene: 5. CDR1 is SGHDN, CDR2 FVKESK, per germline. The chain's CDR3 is CASSPGQVGEQFF. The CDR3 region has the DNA TGTGCCAGCAGCCCGGGACAGGTCGGTGAGCAGTTCTTC.

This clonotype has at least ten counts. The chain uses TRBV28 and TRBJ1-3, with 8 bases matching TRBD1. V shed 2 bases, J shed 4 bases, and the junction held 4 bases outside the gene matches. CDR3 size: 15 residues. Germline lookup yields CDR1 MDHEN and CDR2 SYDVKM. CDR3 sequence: CASSLGRGPGNTIYF. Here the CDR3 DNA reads TGTGCCAGCAGTTTAGGCAGGGGGCCCGGAAACACCATATATTTT.

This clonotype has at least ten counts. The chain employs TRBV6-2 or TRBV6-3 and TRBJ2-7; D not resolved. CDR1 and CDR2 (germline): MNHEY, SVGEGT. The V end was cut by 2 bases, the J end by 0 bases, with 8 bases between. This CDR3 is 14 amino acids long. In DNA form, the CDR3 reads TGTGCCAGCAGTTACAAGCATCTCTCCTACGAGCAGTACTTC. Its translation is CASSYKHLSYEQYF.

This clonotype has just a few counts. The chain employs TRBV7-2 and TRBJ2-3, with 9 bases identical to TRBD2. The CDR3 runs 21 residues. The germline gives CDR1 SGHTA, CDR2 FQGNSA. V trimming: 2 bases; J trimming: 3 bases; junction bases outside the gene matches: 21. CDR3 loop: CASSLISEWAGGPLGTDTQYF. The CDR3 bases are TGTGCCAGCAGCTTAATCAGTGAATGGGCGGGAGGGCCTTTGGGGACAGATACGCAGTATTTT.

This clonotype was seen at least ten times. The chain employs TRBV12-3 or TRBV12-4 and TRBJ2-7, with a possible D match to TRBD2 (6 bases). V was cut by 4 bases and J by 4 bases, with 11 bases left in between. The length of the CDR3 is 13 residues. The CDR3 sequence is CASSSGTPYEQYF. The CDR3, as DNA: TGTGCCAGCAGTTCCGGGACTCCGTACGAGCAGTACTTC.

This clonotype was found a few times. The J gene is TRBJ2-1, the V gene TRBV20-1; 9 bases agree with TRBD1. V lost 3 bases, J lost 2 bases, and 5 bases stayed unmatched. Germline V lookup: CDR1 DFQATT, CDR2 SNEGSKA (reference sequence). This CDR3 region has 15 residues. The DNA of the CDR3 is TGCAGTGCTAGTCCCGGGACAGGGACCTACAATGAGCAGTTCTTC. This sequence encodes CSASPGTGTYNEQFF.

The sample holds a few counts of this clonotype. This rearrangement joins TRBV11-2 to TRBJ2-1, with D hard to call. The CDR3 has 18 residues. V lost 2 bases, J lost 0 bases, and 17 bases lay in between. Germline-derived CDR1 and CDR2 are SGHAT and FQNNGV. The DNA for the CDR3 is TGTGCCAGCAGCTTACTTTTTTTTGAGGAGAGCTCCTACAATGAGCAGTTCTTC. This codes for CASSLLFFEESSYNEQFF.

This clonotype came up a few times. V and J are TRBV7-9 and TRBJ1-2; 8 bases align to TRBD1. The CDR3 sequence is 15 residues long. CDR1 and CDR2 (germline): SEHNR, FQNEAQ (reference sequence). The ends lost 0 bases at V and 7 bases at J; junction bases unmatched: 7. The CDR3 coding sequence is TGTGCCAGCAGCTTAGCGCGACAGGGGATGTCTGGCTACACCTTC. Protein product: CASSLARQGMSGYTF.

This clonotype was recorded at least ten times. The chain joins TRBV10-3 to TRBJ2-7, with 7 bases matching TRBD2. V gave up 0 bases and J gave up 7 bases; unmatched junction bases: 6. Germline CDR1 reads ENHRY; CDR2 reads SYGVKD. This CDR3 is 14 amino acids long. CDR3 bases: TGTGCCATCAGTGAGTCAACGGGAGGTGGGGAGCAGTACTTC. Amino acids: CAISESTGGGEQYF.

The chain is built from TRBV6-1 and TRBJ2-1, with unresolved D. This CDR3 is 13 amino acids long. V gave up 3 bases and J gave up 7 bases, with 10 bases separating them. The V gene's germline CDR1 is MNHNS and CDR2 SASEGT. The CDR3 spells CASSDRRLNEQFF. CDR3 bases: TGTGCCAGCAGTGATCGCAGGTTGAATGAGCAGTTCTTC.

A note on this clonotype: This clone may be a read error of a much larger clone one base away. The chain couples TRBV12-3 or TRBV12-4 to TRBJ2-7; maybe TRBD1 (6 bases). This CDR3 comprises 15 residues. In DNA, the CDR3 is TGTGCCAGCAGTCCCAGGGGCACGAGCTCCTGCGAGCAGTACTTC. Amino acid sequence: CASSPRGTSSCEQYF.

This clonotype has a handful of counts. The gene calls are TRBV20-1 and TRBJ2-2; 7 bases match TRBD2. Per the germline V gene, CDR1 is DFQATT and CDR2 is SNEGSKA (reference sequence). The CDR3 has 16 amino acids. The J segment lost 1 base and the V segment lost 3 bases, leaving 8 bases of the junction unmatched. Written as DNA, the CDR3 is TGCAGTGCTAGGGGTCTAGCGGTTTGGAACACCGGGGAGCTGTTTTTT. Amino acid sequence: CSARGLAVWNTGELFF.

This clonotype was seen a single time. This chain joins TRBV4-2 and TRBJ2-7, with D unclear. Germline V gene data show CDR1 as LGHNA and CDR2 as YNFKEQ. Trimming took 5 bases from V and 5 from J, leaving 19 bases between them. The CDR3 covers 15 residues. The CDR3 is CASSLGDRDLDEQYF. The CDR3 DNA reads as TGTGCCAGCAGCTTAGGCGATAGGGATTTGGACGAGCAGTACTTC.

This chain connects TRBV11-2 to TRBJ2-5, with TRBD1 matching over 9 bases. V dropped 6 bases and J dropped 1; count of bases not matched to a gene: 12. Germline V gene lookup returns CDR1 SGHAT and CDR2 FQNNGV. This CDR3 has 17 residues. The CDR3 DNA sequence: TGTGCCAGCAGTACCATACGCCGGGACAGGGCCCAAGAGACCCAGTACTTC. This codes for CASSTIRRDRAQETQYF.

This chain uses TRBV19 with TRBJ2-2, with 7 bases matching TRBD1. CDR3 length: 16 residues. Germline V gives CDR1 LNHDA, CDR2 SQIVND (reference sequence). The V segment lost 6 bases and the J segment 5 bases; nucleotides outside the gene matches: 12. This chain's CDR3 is CASSQQGGLGTGELFF. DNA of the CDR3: TGTGCCAGTAGCCAGCAAGGGGGCCTTGGGACCGGGGAGCTGTTTTTT.

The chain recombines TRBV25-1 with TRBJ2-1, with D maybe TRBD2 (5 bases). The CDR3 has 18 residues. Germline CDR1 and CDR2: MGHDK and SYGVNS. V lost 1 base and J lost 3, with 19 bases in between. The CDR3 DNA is TGTGCCAGCAGTGAATTCGTCGCGGGCCGAACGGTCTACAATGAGCAGTTCTTC. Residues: CASSEFVAGRTVYNEQFF.

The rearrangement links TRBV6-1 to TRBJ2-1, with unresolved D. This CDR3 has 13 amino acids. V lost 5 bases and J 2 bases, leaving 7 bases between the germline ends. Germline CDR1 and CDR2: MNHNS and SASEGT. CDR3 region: CASSNGPYNEQFF. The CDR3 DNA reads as TGTGCCAGCAGTAACGGGCCCTACAATGAGCAGTTCTTC.

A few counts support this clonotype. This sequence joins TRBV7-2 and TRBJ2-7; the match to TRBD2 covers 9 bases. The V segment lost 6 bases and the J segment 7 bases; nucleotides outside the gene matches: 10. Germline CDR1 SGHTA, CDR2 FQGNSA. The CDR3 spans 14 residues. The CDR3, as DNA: TGTGCCAGCAGTCCTAGGAGTAGCGGGAGTGAGCAGTACTTC. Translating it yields CASSPRSSGSEQYF.